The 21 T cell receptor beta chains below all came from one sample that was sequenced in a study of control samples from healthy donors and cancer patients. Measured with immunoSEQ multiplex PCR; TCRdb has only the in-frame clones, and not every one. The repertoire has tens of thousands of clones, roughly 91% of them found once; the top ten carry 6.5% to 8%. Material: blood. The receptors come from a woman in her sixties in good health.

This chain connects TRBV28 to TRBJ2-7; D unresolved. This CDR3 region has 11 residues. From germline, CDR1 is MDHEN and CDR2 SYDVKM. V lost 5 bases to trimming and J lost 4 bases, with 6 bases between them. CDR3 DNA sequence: TGTGCCAGCAGTAGTTCTTACGAGCAGTACTTC. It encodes CASSSSYEQYF.

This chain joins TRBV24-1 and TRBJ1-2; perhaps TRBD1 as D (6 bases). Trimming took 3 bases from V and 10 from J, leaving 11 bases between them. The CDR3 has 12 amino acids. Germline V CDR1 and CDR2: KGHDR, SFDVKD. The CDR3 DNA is TGTGCCACCAGTGATAATTCAGGGGACTACACCTTC. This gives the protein CATSDNSGDYTF.

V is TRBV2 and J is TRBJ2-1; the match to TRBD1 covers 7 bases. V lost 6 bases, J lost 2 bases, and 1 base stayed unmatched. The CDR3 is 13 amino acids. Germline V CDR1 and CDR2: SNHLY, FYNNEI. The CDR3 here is CASRGTAYNEQFF. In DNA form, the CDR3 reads TGTGCCAGCAGAGGGACAGCCTACAATGAGCAGTTCTTC.

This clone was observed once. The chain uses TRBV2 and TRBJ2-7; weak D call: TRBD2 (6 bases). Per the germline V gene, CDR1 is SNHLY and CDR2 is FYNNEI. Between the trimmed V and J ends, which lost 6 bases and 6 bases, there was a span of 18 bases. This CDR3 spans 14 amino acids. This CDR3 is CASSTYAGSGEQYF. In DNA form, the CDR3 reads TGTGCCAGCAGCACCTACGCGGGGTCGGGCGAGCAGTACTTC.

The CDR3 loop is CASSYTGTEGYEQYF. The CDR3 DNA reads as TGTGCCAGCAGCTATACCGGGACAGAAGGTTACGAGCAGTACTTC. The chain uses TRBV27 and TRBJ2-7; TRBD1 matches 7 bases. V trimming: 6 bases; J trimming: 4 bases; junction bases outside the gene matches: 12. The CDR3 spans 15 residues. Per germline, CDR1 MNHEY and CDR2 SMNVEV (reference sequence).

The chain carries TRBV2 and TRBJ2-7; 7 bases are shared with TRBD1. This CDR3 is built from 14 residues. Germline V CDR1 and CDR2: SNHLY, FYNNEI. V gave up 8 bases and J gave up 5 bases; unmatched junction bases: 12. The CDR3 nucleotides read TGTGCCAGCCGCTACGAGGGGACAGCAAACGAGCAGTACTTC. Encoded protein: CASRYEGTANEQYF. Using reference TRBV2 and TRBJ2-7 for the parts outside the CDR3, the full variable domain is EPEVTQTPSHQVTQMGQEVILRCVPISNHLYFYWYRQILGQKVEFLVSFYNNEISEKSEIFDDQFSVERPDGSNFTLKIRSTKLEDSAMYFCASRYEGTANEQYFGPGTRLTVT.

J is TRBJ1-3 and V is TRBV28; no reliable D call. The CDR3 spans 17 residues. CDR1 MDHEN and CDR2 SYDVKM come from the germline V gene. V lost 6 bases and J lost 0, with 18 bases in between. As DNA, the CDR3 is TGTGCCAGCAGACCTTACAGCCCATCTATCTCTGGAAACACCATATATTTT. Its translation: CASRPYSPSISGNTIYF.

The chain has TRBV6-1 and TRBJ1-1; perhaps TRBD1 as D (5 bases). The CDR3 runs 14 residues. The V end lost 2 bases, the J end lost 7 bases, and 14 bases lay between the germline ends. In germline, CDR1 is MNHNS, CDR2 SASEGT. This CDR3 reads CASSETAGLDEAFF. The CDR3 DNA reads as TGTGCCAGCAGTGAAACGGCAGGGTTAGATGAAGCTTTCTTT.

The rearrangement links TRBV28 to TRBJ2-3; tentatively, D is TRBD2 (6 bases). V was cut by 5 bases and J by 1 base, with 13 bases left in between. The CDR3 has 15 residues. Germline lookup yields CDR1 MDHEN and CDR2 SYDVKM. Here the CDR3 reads CASSPVGGGTDTQYF. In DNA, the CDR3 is TGTGCCAGCAGTCCCGTGGGGGGAGGCACAGATACGCAGTATTTT.

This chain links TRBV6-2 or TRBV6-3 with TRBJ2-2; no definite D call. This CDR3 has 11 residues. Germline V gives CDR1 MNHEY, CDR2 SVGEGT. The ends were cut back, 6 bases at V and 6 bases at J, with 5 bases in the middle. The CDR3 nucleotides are TGTGCCAGCAGCGATGCCGGGGAGCTGTTTTTT. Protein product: CASSDAGELFF.

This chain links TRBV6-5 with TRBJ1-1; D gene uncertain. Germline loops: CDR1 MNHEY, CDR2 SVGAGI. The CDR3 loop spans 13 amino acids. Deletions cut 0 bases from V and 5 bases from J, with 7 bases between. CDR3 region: CASSYSGRTEAFF. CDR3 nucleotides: TGTGCCAGCAGTTACTCAGGGCGGACTGAAGCTTTCTTT.

In DNA, the CDR3 is TGTGCCAGCAGCTTGGTGGAAGGTTCGGGATTTGAGCAGTACTTC. Translating gives CASSLVEGSGFEQYF. The chain has TRBV5-6 and TRBJ2-7, with D possibly matching TRBD2 (5 bases). CDR3 length equals 15 residues. Germline loops: CDR1 SGHDT, CDR2 YYEEEE. Deletions cut 0 bases from V and 7 bases from J, with 17 bases between.

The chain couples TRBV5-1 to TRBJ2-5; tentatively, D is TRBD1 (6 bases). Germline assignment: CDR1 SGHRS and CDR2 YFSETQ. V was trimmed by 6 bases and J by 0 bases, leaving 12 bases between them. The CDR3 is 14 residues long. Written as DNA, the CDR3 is TGCGCCAGCACTACACAGGGTCACCAAGAGACCCAGTACTTC. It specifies CASTTQGHQETQYF. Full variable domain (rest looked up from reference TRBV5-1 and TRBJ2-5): KAGVTQTPRYLIKTRGQQVTLSCSPISGHRSVSWYQQTPGQGLQFLFEYFSETQRNKGNFPGRFSGRQFSNSRSEMNVSTLELGDSALYLCASTTQGHQETQYFGPGTRLLVL.

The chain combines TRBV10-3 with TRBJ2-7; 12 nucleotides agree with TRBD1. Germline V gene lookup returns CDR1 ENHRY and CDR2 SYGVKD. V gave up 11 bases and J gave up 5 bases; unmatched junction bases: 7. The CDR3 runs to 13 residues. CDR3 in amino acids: CAAGGTGGDEQYF. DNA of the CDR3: TGTGCCGCCGGCGGGACAGGGGGCGACGAGCAGTACTTC.

The CDR3: CASSAGTGAEAFF. Here the CDR3 DNA reads TGTGCCAGCAGTGCCGGGACAGGGGCTGAAGCTTTCTTT. This chain uses TRBV28 with TRBJ1-1, with TRBD1 matching 10 bases. CDR3 length: 13 amino acids. With 5 bases clipped from V and 6 bases from J, the junction kept 3 bases outside the gene matches. The germline gives CDR1 MDHEN, CDR2 SYDVKM.

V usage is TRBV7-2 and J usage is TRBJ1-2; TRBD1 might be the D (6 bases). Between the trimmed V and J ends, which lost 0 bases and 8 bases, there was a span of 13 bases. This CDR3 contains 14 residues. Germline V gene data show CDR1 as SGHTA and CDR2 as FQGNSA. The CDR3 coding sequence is TGTGCCAGCAGCTTAGCCCGGGGGGCTGGGGGCTACACCTTC. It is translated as CASSLARGAGGYTF.

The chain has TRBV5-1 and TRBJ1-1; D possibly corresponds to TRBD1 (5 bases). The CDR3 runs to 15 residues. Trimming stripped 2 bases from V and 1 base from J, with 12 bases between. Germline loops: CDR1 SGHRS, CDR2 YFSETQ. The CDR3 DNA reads TGCGCCAGCAGCTTATCCGGGACGAAGAACACTGAAGCTTTCTTT. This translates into CASSLSGTKNTEAFF.

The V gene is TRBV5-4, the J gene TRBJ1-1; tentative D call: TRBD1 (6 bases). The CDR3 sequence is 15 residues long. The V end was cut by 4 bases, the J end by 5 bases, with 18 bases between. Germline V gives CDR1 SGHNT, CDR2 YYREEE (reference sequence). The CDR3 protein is CASSVGGGAGTEAFF. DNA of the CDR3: TGTGCCAGCAGCGTGGGGGGCGGGGCTGGGACTGAAGCTTTCTTT.

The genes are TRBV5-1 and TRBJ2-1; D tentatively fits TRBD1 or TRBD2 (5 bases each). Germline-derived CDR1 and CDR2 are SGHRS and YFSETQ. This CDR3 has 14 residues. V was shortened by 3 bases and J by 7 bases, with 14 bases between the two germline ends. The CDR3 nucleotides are TGCGCCAGCAGCTCTCGGGGCAGTCAAAATGAGCAGTTCTTC. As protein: CASSSRGSQNEQFF.

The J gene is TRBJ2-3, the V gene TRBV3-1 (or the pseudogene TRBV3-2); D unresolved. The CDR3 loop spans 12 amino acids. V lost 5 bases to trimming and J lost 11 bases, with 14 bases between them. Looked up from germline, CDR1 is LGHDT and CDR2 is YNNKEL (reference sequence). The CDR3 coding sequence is TGTGCCAGCAGCACGTCGGGTTATGGGCAGTATTTT. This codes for CASSTSGYGQYF.

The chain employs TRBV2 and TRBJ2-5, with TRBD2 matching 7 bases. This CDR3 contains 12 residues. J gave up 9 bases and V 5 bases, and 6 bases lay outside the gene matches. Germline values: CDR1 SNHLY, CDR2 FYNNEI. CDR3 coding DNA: TGTGCCAGCAGTAAGTCCGCGGGGGCCCAGTACTTC. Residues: CASSKSAGAQYF.